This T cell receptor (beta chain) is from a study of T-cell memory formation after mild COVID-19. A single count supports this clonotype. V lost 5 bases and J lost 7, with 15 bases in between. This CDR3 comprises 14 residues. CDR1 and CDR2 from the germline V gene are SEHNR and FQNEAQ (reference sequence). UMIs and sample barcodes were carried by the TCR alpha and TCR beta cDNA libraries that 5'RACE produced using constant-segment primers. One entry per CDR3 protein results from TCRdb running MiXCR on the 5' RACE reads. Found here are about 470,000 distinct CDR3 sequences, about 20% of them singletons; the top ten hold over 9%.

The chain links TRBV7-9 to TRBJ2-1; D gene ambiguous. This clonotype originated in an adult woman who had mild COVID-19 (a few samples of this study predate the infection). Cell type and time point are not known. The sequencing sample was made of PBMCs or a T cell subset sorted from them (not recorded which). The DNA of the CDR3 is TGTGCCAGCAGCCTATCGGGCCCCCAAAATGAGCAGTTCTTC. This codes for CASSLSGPQNEQFF.